Only a few counts were recorded for the clone carrying this T cell receptor (beta chain). Germline CDR1 is SGHRS and CDR2 is YFSETQ. This CDR3 is 17 amino acids long. The V and J ends lost 4 bases and 2 bases, in that order; junction bases with no gene match: 8. Template material for TCR beta VDJ and CDR3 profiling consisted of genomic DNA. TCRdb recomputed calls from the reads with MiXCR, one row per CDR3 protein. The sample consists of hundreds of thousands of distinct CDR3 sequences, around 30% of them appearing once. The source of the sample is a study of CD8+CD57+ T cells in acquired aplastic anemia. Sequenced patients had shown CD8+CD57+ cell expansion by flow cytometry.

Sequencing was done on a sample of sorted CD4+, CD8+, or CD8+CD57+ T cells (not recorded which) from PBMCs. The receptor comes from a human donor with aplastic anemia. The chain links TRBV5-1 to TRBJ2-2; 10 bases line up with TRBD2. The CDR3 here is CASSRRTSGENTGELFF. The CDR3, as DNA: TGCGCCAGCAGCCGAAGGACTAGCGGTGAAAACACCGGGGAGCTGTTTTTT.